This entry lists 20 T cell receptor beta chains sequenced from one sample in a study of technical replicates of blood from a handful of donors. Sequencing used immunoSEQ multiplex PCR; TCRdb keeps in-frame clones, though not all of them. This sample carries 17,000 or so clones, roughly 86% of them seen once, and the ten largest clones take approximately 11%. Sample: PBMCs. All receptors derive from a human donor in good health.

This clone has a handful of counts. This chain uses TRBV27 with TRBJ1-3, with 9 bases that match TRBD1. Germline CDR1 reads MNHEY; CDR2 reads SMNVEV (reference sequence). The CDR3 covers 16 residues. The trim removed 4 bases at V and 3 bases at J, leaving 7 bases unmatched. CDR3 amino acids: CASSSRDRVGGNTIYF. As DNA, the CDR3 is TGTGCCAGCAGTTCAAGGGACAGGGTCGGTGGAAACACCATATATTTT.

V usage is TRBV6-1 and J usage is TRBJ1-1; D may be TRBD1 (6 bases). Germline-derived CDR1 and CDR2 are MNHNS and SASEGT. CDR3 length equals 16 residues. Trimming took off 3 bases at V and 4 bases at J, with 18 bases between the two ends. CDR3 protein: CASSEWGGQGGTEAFF. CDR3 nucleotide sequence: TGTGCCAGCAGTGAGTGGGGGGGGCAGGGCGGCACTGAAGCTTTCTTT.

The chain combines TRBV15 with TRBJ1-4; 9 bases are a match to TRBD1. There are 15 residues in the CDR3. With 8 bases clipped from V and 11 bases from J, the junction kept 15 bases outside the gene matches. The germline CDR1 and CDR2 sequences are LNHNV and YYDKDF (reference sequence). CDR3 bases: TGTGCCACCGATAATGGGGACAGGGCTTTCGGGAAACTGTTTTTT. This translates into CATDNGDRAFGKLFF.

This chain connects TRBV9 to TRBJ2-5, with D possibly being TRBD2 (6 bases). CDR3 length equals 14 residues. From germline, CDR1 is SGDLS and CDR2 YYNGEE. V lost 5 bases, J lost 0 bases, and 11 bases lay in between. This chain's CDR3 is CASSPSAYQETQYF. CDR3 nucleotides: TGTGCCAGCAGTCCTAGCGCGTACCAAGAGACCCAGTACTTC.

The chain carries TRBV27 and TRBJ2-5, with 10 positions matching TRBD1. The V gene's germline CDR1 is MNHEY and CDR2 SMNVEV (reference sequence). V shed 5 bases and J 2 bases; nucleotides not matched to a gene: 8. The CDR3 has 16 amino acids. The CDR3 DNA sequence: TGTGCCAGCAGTACCTCCGGGACAGGGGCGCAAGAGACCCAGTACTTC. Translated, it gives CASSTSGTGAQETQYF.

V gene TRBV18 combines with J gene TRBJ1-1; 7 nucleotides match TRBD1. The CDR3 is 13 residues long. Germline V CDR1 and CDR2: KGHSH, LQKENI. J gave up 7 bases and V 2 bases, and 4 bases lay outside the gene matches. The DNA of the CDR3 is TGTGCCAGCTCACCAATTACAGGGGTTGAAGCTTTCTTT. It translates to CASSPITGVEAFF. The full variable domain, its missing parts supplied by reference TRBV18 and TRBJ1-1, is NAGVMQNPRHLVRRRGQEARLRCSPMKGHSHVYWYRQLPEEGLKFMVYLQKENIIDESGMPKERFSAEFPKEGPSILRIQQVVRGDSAAYFCASSPITGVEAFFGQGTRLTVV.

The chain is built from TRBV10-1 and TRBJ1-2; D is uncertain. Germline loops: CDR1 WNHNN, CDR2 SYGVQD (reference sequence). The V gene lost 4 bases and the J gene lost 4 bases, with 4 bases spanning the gap. The CDR3 is 11 amino acids. The DNA for the CDR3 is TGCGCCAGCAGTGGAGGCTATGGCTACACCTTC. It encodes CASSGGYGYTF.

This chain joins TRBV7-6 and TRBJ2-5; D perhaps matches TRBD1 (5 bases). Germline CDR1 is SGHVS and CDR2 is FNYEAQ. The CDR3 covers 13 residues. V gave up 1 base and J gave up 3 bases, with 6 bases separating them. CDR3 coding DNA: TGTGCCAGCAGCTTAGTAGGGGAAGAGACCCAGTACTTC. The encoded protein is CASSLVGEETQYF.

This chain connects TRBV11-2 to TRBJ2-7; 9 nucleotides line up with TRBD2. Trimming removed 1 base from V and 5 bases from J; junction bases left unmatched: 3. The CDR3 is 14 amino acids. CDR1 and CDR2 (germline): SGHAT, FQNNGV. The CDR3 is CASSLGASGNEQYF. The CDR3 DNA follows: TGTGCCAGCAGCTTAGGGGCTAGCGGGAACGAGCAGTACTTC.

The V and J genes are TRBV27 and TRBJ2-1; 8 bases are shared with TRBD1. The CDR3 is made up of 16 amino acids. From germline, CDR1 is MNHEY and CDR2 SMNVEV (reference sequence). The V gene end was trimmed by 4 bases and the J gene end by 8 bases; junction bases not matched to a gene: 13. The CDR3 loop is CASSSPGQAFGDEQFF. The CDR3 DNA follows: TGTGCCAGCAGTTCCCCGGGACAGGCCTTTGGCGATGAGCAGTTCTTC.

The V and J genes are TRBV28 and TRBJ1-5; D is ambiguous. The germline CDR1 and CDR2 sequences are MDHEN and SYDVKM. This CDR3 is built from 15 residues. Trimming shortened V by 3 bases and J by 0 bases, and 9 bases separated the two germline ends. This CDR3 reads CASSLSVNSNQPQHF. The CDR3 coding sequence is TGTGCCAGCAGTTTGTCGGTAAATAGCAATCAGCCCCAGCATTTT.

The chain joins TRBV11-2 to TRBJ2-7, with D perhaps matching TRBD2 (6 bases). The CDR3 covers 14 residues. Germline CDR1 SGHAT, CDR2 FQNNGV. The ends were cut back, 6 bases at V and 6 bases at J, with 18 bases in the middle. The CDR3 spells CASRSLRDFGEQYF. The CDR3 DNA reads as TGTGCCAGCAGGTCCCTCAGGGACTTTGGCGAGCAGTACTTC.

This clone was found a few times. The chain carries TRBV2 and TRBJ2-2, with 11 bases that match TRBD2. Germline loops: CDR1 SNHLY, CDR2 FYNNEI. V gave up 6 bases and J gave up 7 bases; unmatched junction bases: 4. The CDR3 is 14 residues long. The CDR3 DNA follows: TGTGCCAGCAGAGGGACTAGCGGAAGCGGGGAGCTGTTTTTT. Amino acids: CASRGTSGSGELFF.

This clone was counted a few times. The chain joins TRBV10-3 to TRBJ2-3; 10 bases are a match to TRBD2. The V gene's germline CDR1 is ENHRY and CDR2 SYGVKD. The CDR3 extends over 15 amino acids. V gave up 5 bases and J gave up 0 bases; unmatched junction bases: 2. CDR3 DNA sequence: TGTGCCATCAGTAGGACTAGCGGAAGCACAGATACGCAGTATTTT. Its protein is CAISRTSGSTDTQYF.

J is TRBJ2-5 and V is TRBV19; D call uncertain. V lost 6 bases to trimming and J lost 4 bases, with 15 bases between them. The CDR3 sequence is 14 residues long. Germline assignment: CDR1 LNHDA and CDR2 SQIVND (reference sequence). CDR3 sequence (DNA): TGTGCCAGTAGGCCGATAGCCAAGGCAGAGACCCAGTACTTC. Translating it yields CASRPIAKAETQYF.

J is TRBJ2-2 and V is TRBV9, with unresolved D. The germline gives CDR1 SGDLS, CDR2 YYNGEE. Trimming cost V 4 bases and J 8 bases, with 12 bases left between them. The CDR3 sequence is 13 residues long. The CDR3: CASSPHIPGELFF. The CDR3 DNA is TGTGCCAGCAGCCCGCACATACCGGGGGAGCTGTTTTTT.

V gene TRBV29-1 combines with J gene TRBJ2-2, with a possible D match to TRBD1 (5 bases). Germline V gene lookup returns CDR1 SQVTM and CDR2 ANQGSEA. The length of the CDR3 is 13 residues. V was clipped by 4 bases and J by 4 bases, with 10 bases between them. Here the CDR3 reads CSVGRGGTGELFF. CDR3 coding DNA: TGCAGCGTTGGAAGGGGTGGCACCGGGGAGCTGTTTTTT.

The rearrangement uses TRBV6-1 and TRBJ2-1; 9 nucleotides agree with TRBD2. V lost 9 bases to trimming and J lost 5 bases; unmatched junction nucleotides: 8. Looked up from germline, CDR1 is MNHNS and CDR2 is SASEGT. The CDR3 has 14 residues. DNA for the CDR3: TGTGCCAGTAGCGGGAGTTTGGGCGACAATGAGCAGTTCTTC. It translates to CASSGSLGDNEQFF.

The chain couples TRBV29-1 to TRBJ2-5; D perhaps matches TRBD1 (6 bases). This CDR3 spans 13 amino acids. Germline values: CDR1 SQVTM, CDR2 ANQGSEA. Trimming took 6 bases from V and 1 from J, leaving 12 bases between them. For the CDR3, the DNA is TGCAGCGTAAGAACAGGGCCCCAAGAGACCCAGTACTTC. Its protein is CSVRTGPQETQYF.

The gene calls are TRBV5-6 and TRBJ1-1, with TRBD1 identical over 8 bases. Trimming removed 0 bases from V and 2 bases from J; junction bases left unmatched: 6. Germline V gives CDR1 SGHDT, CDR2 YYEEEE. The length of the CDR3 is 16 residues. As DNA, the CDR3 is TGTGCCAGCAGCTTGGAGGGAGACAGGGGAAACACTGAAGCTTTCTTT. Residues: CASSLEGDRGNTEAFF.